The 4 T cell receptor beta chains reported below all come from one sample, sequenced in a study of blood T cell repertoires in COVID-19. The method was immunoSEQ multiplex PCR; TCRdb's version includes in-frame clones alone and lacks a portion of them. The table lists about 160,000 clones, 85% of them singletons. The sequenced sample consisted of peripheral blood. The receptors originated from a human donor with acute or convalescent COVID-19. The donor label of this sample is uncertain.

This clone was counted between two and nine times. The V gene is TRBV3-1 (or the pseudogene TRBV3-2), the J gene TRBJ1-2, with a weak D call TRBD1 (6 bases). Germline-derived CDR1 and CDR2 are LGHDT and YNNKEL (reference sequence). V was shortened by 7 bases and J by 4 bases, with 13 bases between the two germline ends. The CDR3 sequence is 13 residues long. In nucleotides, the CDR3 is TGTGCCAGCACCTTACAGGGAACCTATGGCTACACCTTC. Residues: CASTLQGTYGYTF.

The chain carries TRBV5-1 and TRBJ1-1; D gene ambiguous. The V gene lost 1 base and the J gene lost 5 bases, with 12 bases spanning the gap. Per the germline V gene, CDR1 is SGHRS and CDR2 is YFSETQ. This CDR3 comprises 14 residues. CDR3 sequence reads: CASSLLEEGTEAFF. CDR3 coding DNA: TGCGCCAGCAGCTTGTTGGAGGAGGGTACTGAAGCTTTCTTT.

The gene calls are TRBV6-4 and TRBJ1-2; 10 bases fit TRBD1. V lost 6 bases to trimming and J lost 7 bases; unmatched junction nucleotides: 8. This CDR3 has 14 residues. Germline CDR1 reads MRHNA; CDR2 reads SNTAGT. The CDR3 DNA is TGTGCCAGCAGCGTGGACAGGGGGATAAGTGGCTACACCTTC. Its protein product is CASSVDRGISGYTF.

This clone was seen only a few times. The V call is TRBV10-3, the J call TRBJ2-7, with D possibly matching TRBD2 (6 bases). CDR1 and CDR2 from the germline V gene are ENHRY and SYGVKD. The CDR3 length is 15 residues. With 0 bases removed from V and 2 bases from J, the gap between germline ends came to 11 bases. For the CDR3, the DNA is TGTGCCATCAGTGAGTCGGGGACGGGGGCCTACGAGCAGTACTTC. Protein: CAISESGTGAYEQYF.